The following is a TCR beta chain sequence with its context. The data were obtained in a study of cytomegalovirus exposure and HLA in healthy donors. The PCR contained 60 Vbeta and 13 Jbeta primers. The table came from immunoSEQ multiplex PCR; TCRdb's copy has only in-frame clones and leaves some out. The sample shows roughly 160,000 clones, more than 70% of them seen only once. Germline CDR1 reads MNHNY; CDR2 reads SVGAGI (reference sequence). V lost 10 bases, J lost 5 bases, and 23 bases lay in between. The CDR3 has 15 amino acids. The clonotype was recovered from a woman in her 40s in good health and CMV-seropositive. The chain carries TRBV6-6 and TRBJ2-5, with D possibly TRBD1 on 6 matching bases. Material for sequencing was PBMCs. The CDR3 DNA follows: TGTGCCACCCTCCGGGCCGGGACAATGACTGAGACCCAGTACTTC. Translation: CATLRAGTMTETQYF.